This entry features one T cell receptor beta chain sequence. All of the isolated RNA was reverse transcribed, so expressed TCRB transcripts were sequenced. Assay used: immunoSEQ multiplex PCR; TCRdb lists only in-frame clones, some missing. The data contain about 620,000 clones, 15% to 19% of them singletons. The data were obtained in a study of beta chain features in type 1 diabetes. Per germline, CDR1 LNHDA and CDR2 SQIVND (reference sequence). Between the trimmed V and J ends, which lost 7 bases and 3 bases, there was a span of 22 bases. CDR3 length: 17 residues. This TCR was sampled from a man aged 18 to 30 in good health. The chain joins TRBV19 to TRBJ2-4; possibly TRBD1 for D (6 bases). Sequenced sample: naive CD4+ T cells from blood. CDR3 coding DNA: TGTGCCAGTATCCAAGGTCAGGGGAAAGAAGGCAAAAACATTCAGTACTTC. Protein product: CASIQGQGKEGKNIQYF.